Each of the 14 T cell receptor beta chains below was sequenced from the same sample in a study of shared clonotypes between healthy human individuals. Clones were sequenced by immunoSEQ multiplex PCR, and TCRdb holds only the in-frame ones, with some missing. The sample shows 2 million to 2.5 million clones, about 93% of them seen only once. The naive CD8 population came from CD45RO-negative cells selected for CCR7, without terminally differentiated effector memory CD45RA+ cells. Sample: naive CD8+ T cells from PBMCs. These receptors originate from a man younger than 30 in good health. Some clones in this sample may be carry-over from other donors' samples.

V gene TRBV28 combines with J gene TRBJ1-2, with a tentative D call TRBD1 (6 bases). The CDR3 spans 16 residues. Germline CDR1 MDHEN, CDR2 SYDVKM. Between the trimmed V and J ends, which lost 7 bases and 4 bases, there was a span of 22 bases. Here the CDR3 reads CASTPAGGGGSYGYTF. The CDR3 DNA follows: TGTGCCAGCACCCCCGCGGGGGGGGGCGGGAGCTATGGCTACACCTTC.

This clone showed up just a few times. In the same sample, other DNA sequences code for this CDR3. The chain has TRBV19 and TRBJ1-1, with D possibly matching TRBD1 (5 bases). With 3 bases removed from V and 1 base from J, the gap between germline ends came to 6 bases. CDR1 LNHDA and CDR2 SQIVND come from the germline V gene (reference sequence). This CDR3 region has 13 residues. The CDR3 sequence is CASSIRGNTEAFF. DNA for the CDR3: TGTGCCAGTAGTATTAGGGGGAACACTGAAGCTTTCTTT. Filled out from reference TRBV19 and TRBJ1-1, the complete variable domain reads DGGITQSPKYLFRKEGQNVTLSCEQNLNHDAMYWYRQDPGQGLRLIYYSQIVNDFQKGDIAEGYSVSREKKESFPLTVTSAQKNPTAFYLCASSIRGNTEAFFGQGTRLTVV.

The chain employs TRBV11-2 and TRBJ2-7, with D perhaps matching TRBD1 (6 bases). Germline values: CDR1 SGHAT, CDR2 FQNNGV. The CDR3 length is 15 residues. V was trimmed by 4 bases and J by 2 bases, leaving 15 bases between them. The CDR3 DNA sequence: TGTGCCAGCAGCTCGAGACAGGCGCCGACCTACGAGCAGTACTTC. Translation gives CASSSRQAPTYEQYF.

The rearrangement links TRBV7-2 to TRBJ1-2, with TRBD1 matching over 12 bases. The CDR3 runs to 18 residues. V shed 5 bases, J shed 4 bases, and the junction held 14 bases outside the gene matches. Germline values: CDR1 SGHTA, CDR2 FQGNSA. Here the CDR3 DNA reads TGTGCCAGCAGCACCTTTGGTGGGGACAGGGGGCGCGTCTATGGCTACACCTTC. Protein product: CASSTFGGDRGRVYGYTF.

This chain links TRBV7-3 with TRBJ2-1, with TRBD1 identical over 11 bases. With V trimmed by 5 bases and J by 7 bases, 4 bases remained unmatched. Germline loops: CDR1 SGHTA, CDR2 FQGTGA. The CDR3 extends over 14 amino acids. In DNA, the CDR3 is TGTGCCAGCAGCCACCGGGACAGGGGGAATGAGCAGTTCTTC. Translating gives CASSHRDRGNEQFF.

This clone has only one observation. The chain is built from TRBV28 and TRBJ1-5, with 9 bases that match TRBD1. Germline V gene data show CDR1 as MDHEN and CDR2 as SYDVKM. Trimming removed 5 bases from V and 10 bases from J; junction bases left unmatched: 12. The length of the CDR3 is 15 residues. Here the CDR3 reads CASSRRQGDGVPQHF. In DNA, the CDR3 is TGTGCCAGCAGTCGCCGACAGGGGGACGGAGTACCCCAGCATTTT.

As regards this clone: This CDR3 is also generated by other DNA sequences in the sample. The chain has TRBV28 and TRBJ1-1; no reliable D call. Germline V gives CDR1 MDHEN, CDR2 SYDVKM. The V and J ends lost 3 bases and 0 bases respectively, with 5 bases between them. This CDR3 spans 13 amino acids. The CDR3 here is CASSFQLNTEAFF. The CDR3 DNA sequence: TGTGCCAGCAGTTTTCAGTTGAACACTGAAGCTTTCTTT.

This clone has just one count. V usage is TRBV19 and J usage is TRBJ2-7; D might be TRBD1 (6 bases). The germline gives CDR1 LNHDA, CDR2 SQIVND (reference sequence). Deletions cut 10 bases from V and 1 base from J, with 14 bases between. This CDR3 has 13 amino acids. CDR3 in amino acids: CATRGFDSYEQYF. In DNA, the CDR3 is TGTGCCACGAGGGGGTTTGATTCCTACGAGCAGTACTTC. Looking up the rest from reference TRBV19 and TRBJ2-7 gives the full variable domain: DGGITQSPKYLFRKEGQNVTLSCEQNLNHDAMYWYRQDPGQGLRLIYYSQIVNDFQKGDIAEGYSVSREKKESFPLTVTSAQKNPTAFYLCATRGFDSYEQYFGPGTRLTVT.

Comment on this clone: Other DNA sequences of this sample code for an identical CDR3. V usage is TRBV30 and J usage is TRBJ1-4; D not resolved. The V end lost 0 bases, the J end lost 7 bases, and 6 bases lay between the germline ends. The CDR3 spans 12 residues. Germline CDR1 is GTSNPN and CDR2 is SVGIG (reference sequence). CDR3 residues: CAWSVGSEKLFF. In nucleotides, the CDR3 is TGTGCCTGGAGTGTTGGGAGTGAAAAACTGTTTTTT.

This clone was observed a handful of times. The chain carries TRBV4-1 and TRBJ1-4; a possible D gene is TRBD1 (6 bases). The CDR3 totals 15 residues. CDR1 MGHRA and CDR2 YSYEKL come from the germline V gene. V lost 0 bases, J lost 5 bases, and 10 bases lay in between. CDR3 coding DNA: TGCGCCAGCAGCCAAGATACAGGGCCCAATGAAAAACTGTTTTTT. Its translation is CASSQDTGPNEKLFF.

The chain is built from TRBV7-9 and TRBJ2-2; 14 bases agree with TRBD2. The CDR3 totals 15 residues. The ends lost 5 bases at V and 6 bases at J; junction bases unmatched: 2. CDR1 and CDR2 from the germline V gene are SEHNR and FQNEAQ (reference sequence). CDR3: CASSETSGRAGELFF. Here the CDR3 DNA reads TGTGCCAGCAGCGAGACTAGCGGGAGGGCCGGGGAGCTGTTTTTT.

The chain is built from TRBV6-5 and TRBJ2-7; the D gene could be TRBD1 or TRBD2 (6 bases each). The CDR3 is 15 amino acids. Germline CDR1 MNHEY, CDR2 SVGAGI. V shed 0 bases and J shed 6 bases, with 15 bases lying between them. The CDR3 DNA follows: TGTGCCAGCAGTTACTCGGCCCAGGGGACTGGCGAGCAGTACTTC. It yields the protein CASSYSAQGTGEQYF.

V gene TRBV9 combines with J gene TRBJ2-3; 7 positions agree with TRBD1. CDR3 size: 15 residues. From germline, CDR1 is SGDLS and CDR2 YYNGEE. Trimming at V came to 0 bases and at J to 2 bases, leaving 3 bases not matched to a gene. The CDR3 DNA follows: TGTGCCAGCAGCGTAGTGGGACAGCCCACAGATACGCAGTATTTT. Its translation: CASSVVGQPTDTQYF. Full variable domain (missing parts from reference TRBV9 and TRBJ2-3): DSGVTQTPKHLITATGQRVTLRCSPRSGDLSVYWYQQSLDQGLQFLIQYYNGEERAKGNILERFSAQQFPDLHSELNLSSLELGDSALYFCASSVVGQPTDTQYFGPGTRLTVL.

The genes are TRBV27 and TRBJ2-3; possibly TRBD2 for D (7 bases). V lost 5 bases, J lost 0 bases, and 15 bases lay in between. The germline V gene encodes CDR1 MNHEY and CDR2 SMNVEV (reference sequence). The CDR3 loop spans 16 amino acids. In DNA, the CDR3 is TGTGCCAGCAGTCCGAGGGGGGGCCGGAGCACAGATACGCAGTATTTT. The encoded protein is CASSPRGGRSTDTQYF.